This T cell receptor beta chain was captured by sequencing in a study of T-cell reconstitution after alpha-beta-depleted transplantation in children. Germline CDR1 MGHRA, CDR2 YSYEKL. V was pared by 0 bases and J by 7 bases, with 11 bases of the junction left unmatched. This CDR3 is built from 17 residues. Comment on this clonotype: The antigen remains unidentified.

Construction of the TCRbeta library involved unique molecular identifiers. TCRdb reprocessed the PCR reads via MiXCR and lists one record per CDR3 protein. The sample yields 670,000 or so distinct CDR3 sequences, over 10% seen once. Study findings and constraints: Two months or so post-transplant, alpha-beta T cells reportedly derived from several hundred expanded graft clones. The main origin of T-cell counts and diversity one year after transplant was newly produced T cells. Certain patients had high TCRbeta diversity at day 60, and it came from recipient T cells and thymic progenitors that survived.

The J gene is TRBJ2-1, the V gene TRBV4-1; 8 bases agree with TRBD2. Sequenced here: PBMCs, sampled before TCRalphabeta/CD19-depleted stem cell transplant. The clonotype comes from a girl aged 2 to 10 with congenital amegakaryocytic thrombocytopenia, due to receive a stem cell transplant. The CDR3 loop is CASSQDTGTSRRNEQFF. The CDR3 bases are TGCGCCAGCAGCCAAGATACCGGGACTAGTCGTAGAAATGAGCAGTTCTTC.